The next 11 T cell receptor beta chains were all read from a single sample in a study of blood T cell repertoires in COVID-19 (dated by TCRdb to the early 2020s). Libraries were prepared through the immunoSEQ multiplex PCR assay. TCRdb re-hosts the immuneACCESS table, in-frame sequences only. Its copies lack some clones; in the studies checked, an unresolved V gene accounts for under half of them, and the cause for the rest is not known. This sample has some 250,000 clones in its table, and about 91% of those were observed once. The ten largest account for 1.2% of the sample. The sample consisted of PBMCs or T cells enriched from blood (not recorded which). The origin of the receptors is a human donor in a cohort exposed to, infected with or recovered from COVID-19 (not recorded which). The donor label of this sample is uncertain.

The gene calls are TRBV5-8 and TRBJ2-5, with 9 bases identical to TRBD2. Germline CDR1 SGHTS, CDR2 YDEGEE. This CDR3 spans 14 amino acids. J gave up 4 bases and V 4 bases, and 5 bases lay outside the gene matches. The CDR3, as DNA: TGTGCCAGCAGCCCTGGACTAGCGTCAGAGACCCAGTACTTC. Translation gives CASSPGLASETQYF.

The chain couples TRBV29-1 to TRBJ1-1, with a possible D match to TRBD1 (5 bases). Germline assignment: CDR1 SQVTM and CDR2 ANQGSEA. V shed 7 bases and J shed 2 bases, with 11 bases lying between them. This CDR3 is built from 12 residues. The CDR3 protein is CSARQSNTEAFF. The CDR3 DNA reads TGCAGCGCCCGACAGTCTAACACTGAAGCTTTCTTT.

The V gene is TRBV6-2 or TRBV6-3, the J gene TRBJ2-2; perhaps TRBD2 as D (5 bases). The CDR3 is 15 amino acids. Trimming removed 2 bases from V and 2 bases from J, with 9 bases in between. In germline, CDR1 is MNHEY, CDR2 SVGEGT. The CDR3 region is CASSYADLNTGELFF. CDR3 DNA sequence: TGTGCCAGCAGTTACGCGGACTTAAACACCGGGGAGCTGTTTTTT.

The chain carries TRBV3-1 (or the pseudogene TRBV3-2) and TRBJ1-6; 8 bases match TRBD1. The CDR3 is made up of 15 amino acids. Germline lookup yields CDR1 LGHDT and CDR2 YNNKEL (reference sequence). Unmatched junction bases numbered 4, after V lost 0 bases and J lost 9 bases. As DNA, the CDR3 is TGTGCCAGCAGCCAAGAGGACAGGGAGGGTTCACCCCTCCACTTT. Translation: CASSQEDREGSPLHF.

The rearrangement joins TRBV7-9 to TRBJ2-1; maybe TRBD2 (6 bases). The V and J ends lost 3 bases and 4 bases respectively, with 13 bases between them. Germline V lookup: CDR1 SEHNR, CDR2 FQNEAQ (reference sequence). CDR3 length equals 15 residues. As DNA, the CDR3 is TGTGCCAGCAGCTTCGGGAGTAATAGTTACAATGAGCAGTTCTTC. This gives the protein CASSFGSNSYNEQFF.

The J gene is TRBJ2-1, the V gene TRBV11-3; no clear D. V was cut by 3 bases and J by 5 bases, with 8 bases left in between. The V gene's germline CDR1 is SGHNT and CDR2 YENEEA. The CDR3 is 13 amino acids. As DNA, the CDR3 is TGTGCCAGCAGCTTGCAGGCCGACAATGAGCAGTTCTTC. Translated: CASSLQADNEQFF.

The chain joins TRBV7-3 to TRBJ2-5; D is ambiguous. The CDR3 length is 12 residues. Germline V gives CDR1 SGHTA, CDR2 FQGTGA. Trimming cost V 5 bases and J 5 bases, with 9 bases left between them. This CDR3 reads CASSPAGETQYF. The CDR3 nucleotides read TGTGCCAGCAGCCCCGCCGGGGAGACCCAGTACTTC.

The V call is TRBV7-9, the J call TRBJ2-5, with 9 nucleotides matching TRBD2. The CDR3 extends over 17 amino acids. CDR1 SEHNR and CDR2 FQNEAQ come from the germline V gene (reference sequence). V dropped 6 bases and J dropped 5; count of bases not matched to a gene: 16. CDR3 DNA sequence: TGTGCCAGCAGTTCTACTTCCCTGGCGGGGGGGGGCGAGACCCAGTACTTC. Translating it yields CASSSTSLAGGGETQYF.

This clone was counted once. The chain employs TRBV5-4 and TRBJ2-3; TRBD1 agrees at 11 bases. V gave up 2 bases and J gave up 4 bases; unmatched junction bases: 3. Germline CDR1 and CDR2: SGHNT and YYREEE (reference sequence). The CDR3 covers 15 residues. The CDR3 sequence: CASSLTGQGADTQYF. CDR3 nucleotides: TGTGCCAGCAGCTTAACGGGACAGGGGGCAGATACGCAGTATTTT.

This chain joins TRBV19 and TRBJ1-5; D perhaps matches TRBD1 (5 bases). V lost 2 bases and J lost 6, with 8 bases in between. The CDR3 runs to 13 residues. From germline, CDR1 is LNHDA and CDR2 SQIVND (reference sequence). CDR3 DNA sequence: TGTGCCAGTAGTATATCCAGGGCTCAGCCCCAGCATTTT. It encodes CASSISRAQPQHF.

The chain is built from TRBV27 and TRBJ1-1; TRBD1 matches 10 bases. This CDR3 is built from 14 residues. Germline CDR1 is MNHEY and CDR2 is SMNVEV (reference sequence). The V segment lost 7 bases and the J segment 1 base; nucleotides outside the gene matches: 3. CDR3 sequence (DNA): TGTGCCAGCACCCGACAGGGGGCGAACACTGAAGCTTTCTTT. Translated, it gives CASTRQGANTEAFF.